The entry below describes one TCR beta chain. The antigen is unknown. The data belong to a study of memory CD4+ T cells and cytomegalovirus serostatus. Background on the study: Donors were healthy Belgian adults, 9 or 10 CMV seropositive and about two dozen seronegative. Broader study findings: The CMV-associated TCR signature appears largely within the CD4+ memory repertoire.

Germline lookup yields CDR1 KGHSH and CDR2 LQKENI. The CDR3 is made up of 14 amino acids. Germline trimming cut 8 bases from V and 4 bases from J; bases unmatched to any gene: 2. In the original workflow: Out-of-frame sequences were removed, leaving around 2.2 million distinct TCRbeta sequences. Assay used: immunoSEQ multiplex PCR; TCRdb lists only in-frame clones, some missing. The V and J calls and clone size are taken from that table; D and trimming were inferred from the DNA. The data hold 50,000 or so clones, with roughly 72% observed a single time. Single viable CD3+CD4+CD8-CD45RO+ cells were sorted as the memory CD4+ T cells. CMV serostatus came from serum IgG against pp150, pp28, p38, p52.

The specimen was memory CD4+ T cells from blood. The gene calls are TRBV18 and TRBJ2-2, with 12 bases aligning to TRBD2. The receptor was derived from an adult in good health and CMV-seropositive. Here the CDR3 DNA reads TGTGCCAGCCAGACTAGCGGGGGCACCGGGGAGCTGTTTTTT. Protein product: CASQTSGGTGELFF.